This T cell receptor (beta chain) was sequenced during a study of T cells in Graves' hyperthyroidism and ophthalmopathy (dated by TCRdb to between 2018 and 2020). Context from the whole study: Peripheral blood was collected at initial diagnosis, before any treatment. Whether ophthalmopathy could be predicted prospectively was tested in an independent validation cohort made up of approximately 19 hyperthyroidism patients plus 17 patients who later progressed to ophthalmopathy. Once sampling was done, hyperthyroidism patients were given methimazole at a starting dose of 30 mg daily, whereas ophthalmopathy patients were given high-dose intravenous methylprednisolone. The roughly 100 discovery patients were randomly divided into training and test sets at a 7:3 ratio. In more than 5 Graves' hyperthyroidism patients, the study also compared T-cell repertoires from thyroid tissue with T-cell repertoires from blood. According to the paper, TCR Vbeta CDR3 sequencing was carried out on roughly 130 peripheral blood samples, which came from approximately 41 ophthalmopathy, around 74 hyperthyroidism and about 17 progressor patients. TCR V-J signatures able to tell the groups apart were searched for in a discovery cohort of 100 or so patients, of whom around 42 had Graves' ophthalmopathy and more than 55 had stable Graves' hyperthyroidism.

On this clonotype: Its antigen remains undetermined. Germline and junction disagree at one end, which may indicate a read error.

A patient counted as having stable Graves' hyperthyroidism if no progression to ophthalmopathy occurred over 18 months of follow-up. Hyperthyroidism patients were aged 18 to 65 years and newly diagnosed, with disease duration of less than 2 months. Exclusion was applied to patients with uncontrolled infections, other autoimmune diseases, pregnancy or lactation. Diagnoses were based on clinical symptoms, serum thyroxine and TRAb, thyroid ultrasound and orbital computed tomography. PBMCs were separated from under 12 ml of fresh peripheral blood using Ficoll-Paque density gradient centrifugation. Trizol reagent was used to extract total RNA, and RNA quality was then checked on an Agilent 2100 Bioanalyzer. The CDR3 spans 14 residues, from the cysteine through the phenylalanine. The DNA shown is the 42-base CDR3, in frame from base 1. The germline V gene encodes CDR1 MNHEY and CDR2 SVGAGI. Results and caveats for the whole study, not just this receptor: In validation, progression to ophthalmopathy was predicted by the model with approximately 67% sensitivity and 72% to 80% specificity, a median of about 6 months before onset. Most expanded thyroid clonotypes (frequency above 0.001) were also detected in blood, a finding suggesting that blood repertoires may reflect thyroid immune responses. No statistical method was used to set the sample size in advance, and investigators knew the group allocation. A model built on a 13 V-J signature distinguished ophthalmopathy from stable hyperthyroidism, reaching 85% to 90% sensitivity and around 81% specificity in cross-validation and 80%/75% in testing.

TCR beta CDR3 regions were amplified from RNA transcripts. A first-round RT-PCR of the TCR CDR3 used the HTBI primer set with the Qiagen OneStep RT-PCR kit. Libraries were constructed in a second round of multiplex PCR, after which size selection and purification were performed. The libraries were sequenced on an Illumina HiSeq2000 using paired-end 100 bp reads. Per the original workflow: Raw data were processed with SOAPnuke, discarding reads with adapters, uncalled bases, mean Phred below 15, or no exact constant-primer or identifier match. COPE v1.2.5 was used to merge the high-quality paired reads, and each unique nucleotide sequence was defined as a clonotype. Clonotypes were aligned to IMGT TRBV, TRBD and TRBJ reference segments using MiTCR v1.1. Analysis was restricted to V-J combinations with a frequency above 0.0001, which covered roughly 99% of repertoires. A TCS score was defined as the ratio of F50 (clonal expansion) to E x V (chaos), with BLOSUM62-based TCRdist applied between CDR3 peptides within each V-J. Welch's t-statistics and random forest reduced some 510 V-J features to 13, which were used in a naive Bayes classifier (R e1071). The Morisita-Horn index was used to measure how similar the thyroid and blood repertoires were. TCRdb passed the public sequencing reads through fastp at Q25 and MiXCR, retaining productive beta sequences. Rows are combined by CDR3 protein, so each entry shows the most common genes and DNA. The V and J calls here are based on TCRdb, not the publication. The sample table lists nearly 750,000 distinct CDR3 sequences, around a third of them with a count of one. The ten largest account for less than 35% of the sample.

Sample: blood. The chain joins TRBV6-5 to TRBJ1-5; confidence is insufficient to name the D gene. The sequence derives from a woman aged 40-49 years with Graves' hyperthyroidism. The sequenced DNA: TGTGCCAGCAGTGACTCAGGCGCCAGGAGGCCCCAGCATTTT. This is translated as CASSDSGARRPQHF.